A single sample is the source of the 28 T cell receptor beta chains below, sequenced in a study of blood T cell repertoires in COVID-19. Method: immunoSEQ multiplex PCR; TCRdb's copy keeps in-frame clones and lacks some. The sample yields around 100,000 clones, approximately 80% seen once. The specimen sequenced was peripheral blood. These receptors were obtained from a woman between 65 and 79 years old with acute or convalescent COVID-19.

This rearrangement joins TRBV25-1 to TRBJ1-1; 7 bases match TRBD1. V shed 3 bases and J 2 bases; nucleotides not matched to a gene: 3. The germline gives CDR1 MGHDK, CDR2 SYGVNS. This CDR3 region has 14 residues. The CDR3 loop is CASSEPGGNTEAFF. The CDR3 DNA is TGTGCCAGCAGTGAGCCAGGGGGAAACACTGAAGCTTTCTTT.

The chain joins TRBV11-2 to TRBJ2-1; D perhaps matches TRBD1 (5 bases). Per germline, CDR1 SGHAT and CDR2 FQNNGV. The CDR3 spans 15 residues. V shed 1 base and J shed 0 bases, with 7 bases lying between them. Here the CDR3 DNA reads TGTGCCAGCAGCTTAGGGACAACCTCCTACAATGAGCAGTTCTTC. Translating gives CASSLGTTSYNEQFF.

The rearrangement links TRBV10-3 to TRBJ2-3; 7 nucleotides align to TRBD2. The CDR3 is 15 amino acids. V was pared by 2 bases and J by 2 bases, with 4 bases of the junction left unmatched. CDR1 and CDR2 (germline): ENHRY, SYGVKD. The CDR3 here is CAISEGLVPTDTQYF. CDR3 coding DNA: TGTGCCATCAGTGAGGGACTAGTCCCCACAGATACGCAGTATTTT.

The chain employs TRBV15 and TRBJ2-5; TRBD2 might be the D (6 bases). V was clipped by 1 base and J by 4 bases, with 22 bases between them. This CDR3 has 18 residues. Germline V gene lookup returns CDR1 LNHNV and CDR2 YYDKDF (reference sequence). The CDR3 loop is CATSRVGAGSKEGETQYF. Written as DNA, the CDR3 is TGTGCCACCAGCAGAGTGGGAGCGGGTTCAAAGGAGGGAGAGACCCAGTACTTC.

This clone was seen once. The chain couples TRBV5-8 to TRBJ2-1, with 8 nucleotides matching TRBD1. The CDR3 is 13 residues long. Trimming took 6 bases from V and 4 from J; bases not matched to a gene: 3. Germline CDR1 and CDR2: SGHTS and YDEGEE. CDR3 coding DNA: TGTGCCAGCAAACGGACAGGGTACAATGAGCAGTTCTTC. Amino acids: CASKRTGYNEQFF.

CDR3 residues: CASSGQDAANEKLFF. The CDR3 DNA is TGTGCCAGCAGCGGACAGGACGCAGCTAATGAAAAACTGTTTTTT. This chain joins TRBV28 and TRBJ1-4; 7 bases are a match to TRBD1. The CDR3 has 15 residues. The V gene end was trimmed by 6 bases and the J gene end by 3 bases; junction bases not matched to a gene: 7. The germline CDR1 and CDR2 sequences are MDHEN and SYDVKM. Combining the CDR3 with reference TRBV28 and TRBJ1-4 gives the whole variable domain DVKVTQSSRYLVKRTGEKVFLECVQDMDHENMFWYRQDPGLGLRLIYFSYDVKMKEKGDIPEGYSVSREKKERFSLILESASTNQTSMYLCASSGQDAANEKLFFGSGTQLSVL.

The rearrangement joins TRBV7-2 to TRBJ2-5; D is perhaps TRBD2 (6 bases). The CDR3 consists of 15 residues. V was cut by 6 bases and J by 5 bases, with 19 bases left in between. Per the germline V gene, CDR1 is SGHTA and CDR2 is FQGNSA. The CDR3 region has the DNA TGTGCCAGCAGGGGAGGTGGTCGGATAACGGAGACCCAGTACTTC. Amino acid sequence: CASRGGGRITETQYF.

This rearrangement joins TRBV27 to TRBJ2-3; D is unclear. The CDR3 consists of 14 residues. Trimming took off 0 bases at V and 2 bases at J, with 6 bases between the two ends. CDR1 and CDR2 from the germline V gene are MNHEY and SMNVEV (reference sequence). Here the CDR3 DNA reads TGTGCCAGCAGTTTATCTTCTTACACAGATACGCAGTATTTT. Protein sequence: CASSLSSYTDTQYF.

This sequence joins TRBV5-8 and TRBJ2-7; 7 bases agree with TRBD2. The CDR3 sequence is 16 residues long. V shed 4 bases, J shed 2 bases, and the junction held 12 bases outside the gene matches. Germline CDR1 and CDR2: SGHTS and YDEGEE. In nucleotides, the CDR3 is TGTGCCAGCAGCCCTCCGAAGCTAGCGGAGGCCTACGAGCAGTACTTC. Amino acids: CASSPPKLAEAYEQYF.

The chain carries TRBV20-1 and TRBJ2-5, with D perhaps matching TRBD2 (5 bases). V was cut by 3 bases and J by 7 bases, with 9 bases left in between. The length of the CDR3 is 11 residues. CDR1 and CDR2 (germline): DFQATT, SNEGSKA (reference sequence). CDR3 sequence (DNA): TGCAGTGCTAGTGACTATCGGACCCAGTACTTC. Translated: CSASDYRTQYF.

The chain employs TRBV6-5 and TRBJ2-7; a weak D match, TRBD2 (6 bases). The CDR3 covers 15 residues. Trimming took off 10 bases at V and 1 base at J, with 20 bases between the two ends. The V gene's germline CDR1 is MNHEY and CDR2 SVGAGI. The CDR3 loop reads CATIPGGFNSYEQYF. Here the CDR3 DNA reads TGTGCCACCATCCCCGGGGGTTTTAATTCCTACGAGCAGTACTTC.

The chain couples TRBV7-9 to TRBJ1-1; no reliable D call. Trimming cost V 2 bases and J 5 bases, with 12 bases left between them. CDR1 and CDR2 (germline): SEHNR, FQNEAQ (reference sequence). The CDR3 sequence is 14 residues long. The CDR3 region is CASSLYLGRTEAFF. The CDR3 region has the DNA TGTGCCAGCAGCTTATACCTGGGGAGGACTGAAGCTTTCTTT.

The chain uses TRBV5-6 and TRBJ2-1, with 12 bases that match TRBD2. CDR3 length: 19 residues. V trimming: 4 bases; J trimming: 0 bases; junction bases outside the gene matches: 11. Germline loops: CDR1 SGHDT, CDR2 YYEEEE. In DNA form, the CDR3 reads TGTGCCAGCAGCGCCCCGGGACTAGCGGGTTTGAGCTCCTACAATGAGCAGTTCTTC. Amino acid sequence: CASSAPGLAGLSSYNEQFF.

The chain carries TRBV20-1 and TRBJ1-4, with D uncertain. The CDR3 has 11 amino acids. V was clipped by 1 base and J by 8 bases, with 5 bases between them. Germline V CDR1 and CDR2: DFQATT, SNEGSKA (reference sequence). The CDR3 here is CSARVGEKLFF. DNA for the CDR3: TGCAGTGCTAGAGTCGGGGAAAAACTGTTTTTT.

The gene calls are TRBV12-3 or TRBV12-4 and TRBJ1-1; tentative D call: TRBD1 (5 bases). Trimming shortened V by 5 bases and J by 6 bases, and 13 bases separated the two germline ends. This CDR3 region has 13 residues. This chain's CDR3 is CASSIQGIPEAFF. DNA for the CDR3: TGTGCCAGCAGTATCCAGGGTATCCCTGAAGCTTTCTTT.

This chain connects TRBV3-1 (or the pseudogene TRBV3-2) to TRBJ2-5, with a weak D call TRBD2 (6 bases). This CDR3 spans 15 amino acids. Between the trimmed V and J ends, which lost 4 bases and 2 bases, there was a span of 14 bases. Germline CDR1 and CDR2: LGHDT and YNNKEL (reference sequence). The CDR3 DNA sequence: TGTGCCAGCAGCCCCTCTCTAGCGAGACAAGAGACCCAGTACTTC. It is translated as CASSPSLARQETQYF.

This clone appeared a few times. V and J are TRBV21-1 and TRBJ2-7; the listed D gene, TRBD1, was not tested against the DNA. TRBV21-1 is a documented pseudogene. This CDR3 region has 14 residues. The CDR3 DNA is TGTGCCAGCAGGGGGGACAGGGACCCTCGCGAGCAGTACTTC. Amino acids: CASRGDRDPREQYF.

This clone occurred a few times. V gene TRBV5-1 combines with J gene TRBJ1-1; D is possibly TRBD1 (5 bases). V dropped 4 bases and J dropped 2 bases, with 18 bases sitting between them. CDR1 is SGHRS and CDR2 is YFSETQ in the germline V gene. This CDR3 spans 16 amino acids. The CDR3 bases are TGCGCCAGCAGCGAGGCCGGGGGGTGGGGAAACACTGAAGCTTTCTTT. Translation gives CASSEAGGWGNTEAFF. The whole variable domain, remainder taken from reference TRBV5-1 and TRBJ1-1, is KAGVTQTPRYLIKTRGQQVTLSCSPISGHRSVSWYQQTPGQGLQFLFEYFSETQRNKGNFPGRFSGRQFSNSRSEMNVSTLELGDSALYLCASSEAGGWGNTEAFFGQGTRLTVV.

The chain is built from TRBV6-5 and TRBJ1-6, with D unresolved. V shed 0 bases and J shed 7 bases, with 10 bases lying between them. Germline CDR1 reads MNHEY; CDR2 reads SVGAGI. This CDR3 spans 15 amino acids. CDR3 nucleotide sequence: TGTGCCAGCAGTTACTCCCCAGGCCGAAATTCACCCCTCCACTTT. Its protein is CASSYSPGRNSPLHF.

The chain has TRBV5-4 and TRBJ1-2; D is uncertain. With 4 bases removed from V and 4 bases from J, the gap between germline ends came to 17 bases. There are 15 residues in the CDR3. Germline-derived CDR1 and CDR2 are SGHNT and YYREEE (reference sequence). CDR3 sequence (DNA): TGTGCCAGCAGCCCGTGGGAGGGCGCGATCTATGGCTACACCTTC. This codes for CASSPWEGAIYGYTF.

This sequence joins TRBV29-1 and TRBJ1-1; TRBD1 is a possible D gene (5 bases). CDR3 length: 13 residues. From germline, CDR1 is SQVTM and CDR2 ANQGSEA. With 0 bases removed from V and 4 bases from J, the gap between germline ends came to 9 bases. This chain's CDR3 is CSVEDPGFTEAFF. CDR3 nucleotides: TGCAGCGTTGAAGATCCAGGGTTCACTGAAGCTTTCTTT. Supplemented by reference TRBV29-1 and TRBJ1-1, the full variable domain reads SAVISQKPSRDICQRGTSLTIQCQVDSQVTMMFWYRQQPGQSLTLIATANQGSEATYESGFVIDKFPISRPNLTFSTLTVSNMSPEDSSIYLCSVEDPGFTEAFFGQGTRLTVV.

The J gene is TRBJ1-6, the V gene TRBV6-5, with 8 bases matching TRBD1. The ends lost 5 bases at V and 8 bases at J; junction bases unmatched: 8. Germline assignment: CDR1 MNHEY and CDR2 SVGAGI. The CDR3 covers 15 residues. The CDR3 bases are TGTGCCAGCAGTAAGGACAGGGAATTGGATTCACCCCTCCACTTT. Amino acid sequence: CASSKDRELDSPLHF.

This chain connects TRBV3-1 (or the pseudogene TRBV3-2) to TRBJ1-6; D unclear. Germline loops: CDR1 LGHDT, CDR2 YNNKEL (reference sequence). With 2 bases removed from V and 9 bases from J, the gap between germline ends came to 8 bases. The CDR3 loop spans 13 amino acids. The CDR3 DNA reads TGTGCCAGCAGCCAAATTCGTTCTTCACCCCTCCACTTT. Protein: CASSQIRSSPLHF.

The chain employs TRBV5-1 and TRBJ1-6; D is undetermined. Between the trimmed V and J ends, which lost 3 bases and 10 bases, there was a span of 14 bases. The CDR3 contains 14 residues. Germline V gives CDR1 SGHRS, CDR2 YFSETQ. In DNA form, the CDR3 reads TGCGCCAGCAGCTCCCCCGGTGGCAGGTCACCCCTCCACTTT. It is translated as CASSSPGGRSPLHF. Combining the CDR3 with reference TRBV5-1 and TRBJ1-6 gives the whole variable domain KAGVTQTPRYLIKTRGQQVTLSCSPISGHRSVSWYQQTPGQGLQFLFEYFSETQRNKGNFPGRFSGRQFSNSRSEMNVSTLELGDSALYLCASSSPGGRSPLHFGNGTRLTVT.

The genes are TRBV5-4 and TRBJ2-1; TRBD1 matches 9 bases. Germline assignment: CDR1 SGHNT and CDR2 YYREEE (reference sequence). Trimming cost V 3 bases and J 6 bases; bases outside gene matches: 13. The CDR3 has 17 residues. The CDR3 region is CASSSGPGGQGINEQFF. CDR3 nucleotide sequence: TGTGCCAGCAGCTCTGGCCCAGGGGGACAGGGCATCAATGAGCAGTTCTTC.

At least ten counts were recorded for this clone. V usage is TRBV19 and J usage is TRBJ1-1, with TRBD1 matching 7 bases. V was pared by 1 base and J by 6 bases, with 2 bases of the junction left unmatched. The germline gives CDR1 LNHDA, CDR2 SQIVND (reference sequence). This CDR3 comprises 13 residues. CDR3 residues: CASSIVGGPEAFF. Written as DNA, the CDR3 is TGTGCCAGTAGTATAGTAGGGGGCCCTGAAGCTTTCTTT. Full variable domain (outside the CDR3, taken from reference TRBV19 and TRBJ1-1): DGGITQSPKYLFRKEGQNVTLSCEQNLNHDAMYWYRQDPGQGLRLIYYSQIVNDFQKGDIAEGYSVSREKKESFPLTVTSAQKNPTAFYLCASSIVGGPEAFFGQGTRLTVV.

CDR3 sequence reads: CASSPTGFGDYGYTF. CDR3 nucleotides: TGTGCCAGTAGTCCAACAGGCTTTGGAGACTATGGCTACACCTTC. The rearrangement uses TRBV19 and TRBJ1-2; maybe TRBD1 (5 bases). Germline lookup yields CDR1 LNHDA and CDR2 SQIVND (reference sequence). Trimming pared 5 bases from V and 3 bases from J, leaving 16 bases between. This CDR3 contains 15 residues. Looking up the rest from reference TRBV19 and TRBJ1-2 gives the full variable domain: DGGITQSPKYLFRKEGQNVTLSCEQNLNHDAMYWYRQDPGQGLRLIYYSQIVNDFQKGDIAEGYSVSREKKESFPLTVTSAQKNPTAFYLCASSPTGFGDYGYTFGSGTRLTVV.

This chain uses TRBV4-1 with TRBJ2-7; the match to TRBD2 covers 10 bases. The CDR3 consists of 14 residues. V trimming: 10 bases; J trimming: 3 bases; junction bases outside the gene matches: 9. Germline assignment: CDR1 MGHRA and CDR2 YSYEKL. CDR3 nucleotides: TGCGCCAAGTATAGGGGACTAGCGTACTACGAGCAGTACTTC. Its protein is CAKYRGLAYYEQYF.